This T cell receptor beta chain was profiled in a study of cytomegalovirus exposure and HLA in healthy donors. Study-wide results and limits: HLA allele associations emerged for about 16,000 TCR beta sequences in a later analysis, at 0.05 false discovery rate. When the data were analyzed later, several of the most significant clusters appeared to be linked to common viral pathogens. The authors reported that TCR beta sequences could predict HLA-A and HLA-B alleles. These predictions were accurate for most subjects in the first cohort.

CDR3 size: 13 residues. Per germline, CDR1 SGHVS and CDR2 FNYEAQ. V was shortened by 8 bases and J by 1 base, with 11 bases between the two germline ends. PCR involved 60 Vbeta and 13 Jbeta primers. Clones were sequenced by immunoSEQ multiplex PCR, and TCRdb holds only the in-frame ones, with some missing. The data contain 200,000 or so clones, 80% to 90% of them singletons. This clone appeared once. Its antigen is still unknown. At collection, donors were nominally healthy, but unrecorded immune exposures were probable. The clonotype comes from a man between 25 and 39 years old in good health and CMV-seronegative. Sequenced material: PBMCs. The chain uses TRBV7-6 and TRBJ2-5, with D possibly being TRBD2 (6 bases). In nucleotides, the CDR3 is TGTGCCAGCCGGGGGACCCTCCAAGAGACCCAGTACTTC. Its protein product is CASRGTLQETQYF. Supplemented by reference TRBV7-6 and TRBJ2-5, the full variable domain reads GAGVSQSPRYKVTKRGQDVALRCDPISGHVSLYWYRQALGQGPEFLTYFNYEAQQDKSGLPNDRFSAERPEGSISTLTIQRTEQRDSAMYRCASRGTLQETQYFGPGTRLLVL.